This passage covers 8 T cell receptor beta chains from one sample sequenced in a study of blood T cell repertoires in COVID-19. Measured with immunoSEQ multiplex PCR; TCRdb has only the in-frame clones, and not every one. The table has 80,000 or so clones, approximately 85% seen once. The sequencing input was peripheral blood. These receptors all stem from a man aged 60 to 75 with COVID-19, enrolled during active disease.

The table lists this clone with a few counts. The V and J genes are TRBV4-1 and TRBJ2-3, with a tentative D call TRBD2 (7 bases). Looked up from germline, CDR1 is MGHRA and CDR2 is YSYEKL. There are 17 residues in the CDR3. Trimming left V 4 bases short and J 3 bases short, with 20 bases between. The DNA for the CDR3 is TGCGCCAGCAGCCCCGGCCTCGGGGGGCGTAGAACAGATACGCAGTATTTT. Protein: CASSPGLGGRRTDTQYF.

The V call is TRBV6-5, the J call TRBJ1-2; the match to TRBD1 covers 9 bases. The CDR3 has 13 amino acids. CDR1 is MNHEY, CDR2 SVGAGI, per germline. V shed 7 bases, J shed 7 bases, and the junction held 7 bases outside the gene matches. The CDR3 bases are TGTGCCAGCACTACCGGGACAGGGCCTGGCTACACCTTC. Translated, it gives CASTTGTGPGYTF.

The chain is built from TRBV5-4 and TRBJ1-1, with a tentative D call TRBD1 (5 bases). The CDR3 sequence is 15 residues long. V gave up 7 bases and J gave up 0 bases, with 16 bases separating them. The V gene's germline CDR1 is SGHNT and CDR2 YYREEE (reference sequence). CDR3 loop: CASFPYRTMNTEAFF. CDR3 DNA: TGTGCCAGCTTCCCATACAGGACAATGAACACTGAAGCTTTCTTT.

This clone was counted only a few times. The chain couples TRBV6-5 to TRBJ2-6; 7 bases are shared with TRBD2. In germline, CDR1 is MNHEY, CDR2 SVGAGI. The ends lost 6 bases at V and 3 bases at J; junction bases unmatched: 5. The CDR3 runs 15 residues. The CDR3 DNA reads as TGTGCCAGCAGAAGCGGGGTTTATGGGGCCAACGTCCTGACTTTC. Its protein is CASRSGVYGANVLTF.

The V gene is TRBV4-1, the J gene TRBJ1-5; TRBD1 matches at 7 bases. The CDR3 contains 15 residues. Per the germline V gene, CDR1 is MGHRA and CDR2 is YSYEKL. After removal of 3 bases from V and 5 bases from J, the junction contained 7 bases not matched to a gene. The CDR3 loop reads CASSQVQGSYQPQHF. CDR3 bases: TGCGCCAGCAGCCAGGTACAGGGGTCTTATCAGCCCCAGCATTTT.

This clone was seen just once. The rearrangement uses TRBV3-1 (or the pseudogene TRBV3-2) and TRBJ1-5, with D possibly matching TRBD1 (5 bases). The CDR3 runs to 15 residues. The V gene's germline CDR1 is LGHDT and CDR2 YNNKEL (reference sequence). Trimming removed 5 bases from V and 1 base from J, with 12 bases in between. In nucleotides, the CDR3 is TGTGCCAGCAGCTTCAAACCAGGGAGCAATCAGCCCCAGCATTTT. Protein: CASSFKPGSNQPQHF.

The chain has TRBV6-1 and TRBJ1-1; D gene uncertain. Trimming left V 3 bases short and J 0 bases short, with 14 bases between. The germline V gene encodes CDR1 MNHNS and CDR2 SASEGT. This CDR3 is 16 amino acids long. CDR3 loop: CASSDLREGLNTEAFF. In nucleotides, the CDR3 is TGTGCCAGCAGTGACCTACGGGAGGGCTTGAACACTGAAGCTTTCTTT.

This clone was observed a handful of times. This chain uses TRBV14 with TRBJ2-2, with D perhaps TRBD2 (5 bases). V lost 0 bases, J lost 7 bases, and 21 bases lay in between. Germline V gene data show CDR1 as SGHDN and CDR2 as FVKESK. CDR3 length: 18 residues. In nucleotides, the CDR3 is TGTGCCAGCAGCCAAGAGAGGAGACAAGCGGCGGAGAGCGGGGAGCTGTTTTTT. Translation gives CASSQERRQAAESGELFF.